The 28 T cell receptor beta chains listed next were all sequenced from one sample in a study of human T cells and chemical hapten exposure. TCRdb reanalysed the RACE reads using MiXCR and keeps one entry per CDR3 protein. The sample contains around 120,000 distinct CDR3 sequences, 11% of which appear only once. Documented time point: patch test 1, 2 weeks after DPC sensitization. Treatment defined: therapeutic diphenylcyclopropenone sensitization with weekly scalp DPC. The sequencing used whole blood, collected in connection with sensitization to the hapten diphenylcyclopropenone (DPC). Receptors originate from a middle-aged woman with alopecia areata. Some clones in this sample may be carry-over from other donors' samples.

The V gene is TRBV5-1, the J gene TRBJ1-2; TRBD1 matches 7 bases. V dropped 4 bases and J dropped 7; count of bases not matched to a gene: 10. This CDR3 is 14 amino acids long. The germline CDR1 and CDR2 sequences are SGHRS and YFSETQ. The CDR3 coding sequence is TGCGCCAGCAGCCCGGGGACAGCTCTTCGTGGCTACACCTTC. Its protein is CASSPGTALRGYTF.

The rearrangement links TRBV7-2 to TRBJ1-1; possibly TRBD1 for D (5 bases). CDR1 is SGHTA and CDR2 is FQGNSA in the germline V gene. This CDR3 comprises 13 residues. V was clipped by 6 bases and J by 3 bases, with 11 bases between them. In DNA, the CDR3 is TGTGCCAGCAGTCCCAGGGCCGACACTGAAGCTTTCTTT. Its protein product is CASSPRADTEAFF.

This clonotype was seen many times. The chain carries TRBV7-3 and TRBJ2-3; TRBD1 is a possible D gene (5 bases). This CDR3 region has 14 residues. The germline V gene has CDR1 SGHTA and CDR2 FQGTGA. Trimming shortened V by 5 bases and J by 2 bases, and 11 bases separated the two germline ends. CDR3 DNA sequence: TGTGCCAGCAGCATAGGGGTCCACACAGATACGCAGTATTTT. Protein product: CASSIGVHTDTQYF.

This clonotype was detected a few times. The gene calls are TRBV7-6 and TRBJ2-7; 11 bases are shared with TRBD1. Germline CDR1 and CDR2: SGHVS and FNYEAQ. This CDR3 spans 14 amino acids. J lost 5 bases, V lost 5 bases, and 5 bases had no gene match. For the CDR3, the DNA is TGTGCCAGCAGCATTCGGACAGGGGGCAACGAGCAGTACTTC. It codes for CASSIRTGGNEQYF.

This clonotype has just a few counts. The chain couples TRBV6-6 to TRBJ2-1; TRBD2 agrees at 8 bases. V trimming: 6 bases; J trimming: 10 bases; junction bases outside the gene matches: 20. The germline V gene has CDR1 MNHNY and CDR2 SVGAGI (reference sequence). CDR3 length: 17 residues. The CDR3, as DNA: TGTGCCAGCAGCCTCTTAAGTAGCCGGACTAGCCCCCCCGAGCAGTTCTTC. Amino acid sequence: CASSLLSSRTSPPEQFF.

This clonotype was seen more than once but under ten times. The J gene is TRBJ1-2, the V gene TRBV12-3 or TRBV12-4; D gene ambiguous. V lost 2 bases and J lost 5, with 9 bases in between. The CDR3 consists of 13 residues. Here the CDR3 reads CASSLISGYGYTF. CDR3 nucleotides: TGTGCCAGCAGTTTAATCTCGGGGTATGGCTACACCTTC.

The chain couples TRBV21-1 to TRBJ1-6; TRBD1, the table's D call, was not compared with the DNA. TRBV21-1 is listed as a pseudogene. The CDR3 spans 14 residues. The CDR3 sequence: CASTPREGAKSLHF. The CDR3 nucleotides are TGTGCCAGCACCCCGCGAGAGGGGGCTAAATCCCTCCACTTT.

V is TRBV9 and J is TRBJ2-1; D unclear. Germline V gives CDR1 SGDLS, CDR2 YYNGEE. The germline V and J ends were trimmed by 4 bases and 4 bases, with 9 bases remaining between them. CDR3 length equals 13 residues. CDR3 residues: CASSPDVYNEQFF. Here the CDR3 DNA reads TGTGCCAGCAGCCCTGACGTATACAATGAGCAGTTCTTC.

This clonotype showed up many times. This chain uses TRBV29-1 with TRBJ2-3, with 12 bases identical to TRBD1. V gave up 7 bases and J gave up 0 bases; unmatched junction bases: 2. CDR3 size: 14 residues. Germline assignment: CDR1 SQVTM and CDR2 ANQGSEA. CDR3 region: CSAGQGASTDTQYF. In nucleotides, the CDR3 is TGCAGCGCGGGACAGGGGGCAAGCACAGATACGCAGTATTTT.

This clonotype was seen ten or more times. This chain uses TRBV6-4 with TRBJ2-1; D possibly corresponds to TRBD1 (6 bases). V dropped 1 base and J dropped 10 bases, with 11 bases sitting between them. The length of the CDR3 is 13 residues. Germline V gives CDR1 MRHNA, CDR2 SNTAGT. This CDR3 reads CASSDFRGTEQFF. The DNA of the CDR3 is TGTGCCAGCAGTGACTTCAGGGGCACCGAGCAGTTCTTC.

This chain joins TRBV6-1 and TRBJ1-1, with D possibly being TRBD1 (5 bases). Trimming took 2 bases from V and 0 from J, leaving 10 bases between them. The CDR3 sequence is 15 residues long. Per germline, CDR1 MNHNS and CDR2 SASEGT. CDR3 coding DNA: TGTGCCAGCAGTGAAAACTGGGGGATGAACACTGAAGCTTTCTTT. It yields the protein CASSENWGMNTEAFF.

This clonotype was counted between two and nine times. This chain connects TRBV24-1 to TRBJ2-1, with D maybe TRBD2 (6 bases). CDR3 length: 14 residues. In germline, CDR1 is KGHDR, CDR2 SFDVKD. Trimming shortened V by 6 bases and J by 2 bases, and 10 bases separated the two germline ends. The CDR3 DNA follows: TGTGCCACCAGTACGGGGGATCCCTACAATGAGCAGTTCTTC. It translates to CATSTGDPYNEQFF.

The J gene is TRBJ2-1, the V gene TRBV29-1; D tentatively reads TRBD1 or TRBD2 (5 bases each). The CDR3 contains 11 residues. Germline V gene data show CDR1 as SQVTM and CDR2 as ANQGSEA. The V and J ends lost 4 bases and 9 bases respectively, with 10 bases between them. The CDR3 protein is CSVGEGREQFF. Written as DNA, the CDR3 is TGCAGCGTTGGAGAGGGGCGTGAGCAGTTCTTC.

This clonotype has a count of ten or more. The CDR3 sequence is CASSPQSRVQRDTQYF. In DNA form, the CDR3 reads TGTGCCAGCAGCCCCCAGTCGAGGGTCCAGAGAGATACGCAGTATTTT. J is TRBJ2-3 and V is TRBV7-2; D may be TRBD2 (5 bases). This CDR3 contains 16 residues. V gave up 5 bases and J gave up 5 bases, with 20 bases separating them. Germline CDR1 SGHTA, CDR2 FQGNSA.

This sequence joins TRBV6-1 and TRBJ2-1; D possibly corresponds to TRBD1 (5 bases). Germline V lookup: CDR1 MNHNS, CDR2 SASEGT. V lost 7 bases to trimming and J lost 9 bases, with 25 bases between them. The length of the CDR3 is 16 residues. The CDR3 sequence: CASTPTVQIRGIEQFF. CDR3 nucleotide sequence: TGTGCCAGCACCCCCACGGTACAGATTAGGGGTATTGAGCAGTTCTTC.

This clonotype was seen ten or more times. The chain recombines TRBV18 with TRBJ1-1; 7 bases are a match to TRBD1. Germline CDR1 reads KGHSH; CDR2 reads LQKENI. This CDR3 contains 13 residues. The V and J ends lost 2 bases and 7 bases, in that order; junction bases with no gene match: 4. In DNA form, the CDR3 reads TGTGCCAGCTCACCAGGACAGGAAGGTGAAGCTTTCTTT. It yields the protein CASSPGQEGEAFF.

The V call is TRBV20-1, the J call TRBJ2-5, with no clear D. The CDR3 has 12 residues. Germline CDR1 reads DFQATT; CDR2 reads SNEGSKA (reference sequence). The V gene lost 0 bases and the J gene lost 5 bases, with 7 bases spanning the gap. The CDR3 loop is CSARDLWETQYF. The CDR3 DNA is TGCAGTGCTAGAGACTTGTGGGAGACCCAGTACTTC.

The chain joins TRBV29-1 to TRBJ2-1; no clear D. V lost 2 bases and J 7 bases, leaving 6 bases between the germline ends. This CDR3 contains 11 residues. Germline CDR1 reads SQVTM; CDR2 reads ANQGSEA. The CDR3 nucleotides are TGCAGCGTTGAAACCCCTAATGAGCAGTTCTTC. Amino acids: CSVETPNEQFF.

This chain uses TRBV2 with TRBJ2-3, with no clear D. The CDR3 has 17 amino acids. Germline V gives CDR1 SNHLY, CDR2 FYNNEI. Between the trimmed V and J ends, which lost 3 bases and 4 bases, there was a span of 20 bases. The CDR3 sequence is CASSEWRLLGVPDTQYF. In DNA, the CDR3 is TGTGCCAGCAGTGAGTGGCGGCTGCTTGGGGTCCCAGATACGCAGTATTTT.

This clonotype was picked up many times. The rearrangement uses TRBV6-2 or TRBV6-3 and TRBJ2-3; either TRBD1 or TRBD2 may supply D (5 bases each). Trimming stripped 5 bases from V and 8 bases from J, with 8 bases between. CDR1 is MNHEY, CDR2 SVGEGT, per germline. This CDR3 is 11 amino acids long. CDR3 amino acids: CASSPRGTQYF. CDR3 nucleotide sequence: TGTGCCAGCAGTCCGAGGGGTACGCAGTATTTT.

This clonotype turned up a few times. The chain is built from TRBV29-1 and TRBJ2-5; D might be TRBD1 (6 bases). The CDR3 extends over 12 amino acids. Between the trimmed V and J ends, which lost 6 bases and 3 bases, there was a span of 11 bases. Germline V gene data show CDR1 as SQVTM and CDR2 as ANQGSEA. The DNA for the CDR3 is TGCAGCGTGGGGGACATAAAAGAGACCCAGTACTTC. As protein: CSVGDIKETQYF.

This clonotype was found a few times. This chain connects TRBV3-1 to TRBJ1-5; 11 nucleotides match TRBD1. CDR1 is LGHDT, CDR2 YNNKEL, per germline (reference sequence). This CDR3 region has 18 residues. The ends lost 0 bases at V and 4 bases at J; junction bases unmatched: 8. The CDR3 sequence: CASSQDLQGTGGNQPQHF. The CDR3 nucleotides are TGTGCCAGCAGCCAAGATTTGCAGGGGACAGGGGGGAATCAGCCCCAGCATTTT.

The chain is built from TRBV5-1 and TRBJ1-5; 9 positions agree with TRBD1. The CDR3 spans 16 residues. The germline CDR1 and CDR2 sequences are SGHRS and YFSETQ. V lost 4 bases, J lost 5 bases, and 10 bases stayed unmatched. The CDR3 spells CASSQNPGQGYQPQHF. CDR3 DNA sequence: TGCGCCAGCAGCCAGAACCCGGGACAGGGATATCAGCCCCAGCATTTT.

The chain carries TRBV20-1 and TRBJ2-2, with D tentatively TRBD1 (5 bases). The germline CDR1 and CDR2 sequences are DFQATT and SNEGSKA (reference sequence). Trimming left V 5 bases short and J 7 bases short, with 11 bases between. The length of the CDR3 is 12 residues. CDR3 in DNA: TGCAGTGCTGGCAAGGGGCACGGGGAGCTGTTTTTT. Protein product: CSAGKGHGELFF.

This clonotype was counted between two and nine times. In DNA form, the CDR3 reads TGTGCCAGCAGTGGGACAGGGGGCACAGATACGCAGTATTTT. Translating it yields CASSGTGGTDTQYF. The chain uses TRBV7-2 and TRBJ2-3; TRBD1 agrees at 10 bases. This CDR3 spans 14 amino acids. J lost 1 base, V lost 6 bases, and 1 base had no gene match. The germline gives CDR1 SGHTA, CDR2 FQGNSA.

This clonotype was counted between two and nine times. This chain uses TRBV19 with TRBJ1-5; D not resolved. Germline CDR1 and CDR2: LNHDA and SQIVND (reference sequence). V was cut by 7 bases and J by 1 base, with 11 bases left in between. The CDR3 runs to 14 residues. The CDR3 bases are TGTGCCAGTAAGAAGGCAAACAGCAATCAGCCCCAGCATTTT. As protein: CASKKANSNQPQHF.

This clonotype has a handful of counts. The CDR3 sequence: CASSELLYGYTF. The CDR3 bases are TGTGCCAGCAGCGAGTTGCTCTATGGCTACACCTTC. V and J are TRBV7-8 and TRBJ1-2, with no clear D. V was cut by 5 bases and J by 4 bases, with 8 bases left in between. Per germline, CDR1 SGHVS and CDR2 FQNEAQ. The CDR3 is made up of 12 amino acids.

This clonotype was seen ten or more times. This chain joins TRBV28 and TRBJ1-5, with a weak D call TRBD1 (6 bases). The CDR3 is made up of 14 amino acids. The ends were cut back, 2 bases at V and 4 bases at J, with 9 bases in the middle. CDR1 MDHEN and CDR2 SYDVKM come from the germline V gene. The CDR3 reads CASSLGGDNQPQHF. The CDR3, as DNA: TGTGCCAGCAGTTTAGGGGGCGATAATCAGCCCCAGCATTTT.